One TCR beta chain is described in this entry. The entry originates in a study of technical replicates of blood from four donors. Assay used: immunoSEQ multiplex PCR; TCRdb lists only in-frame clones, some missing. Here the sample spans nearly 70,000 clones, roughly nine tenths being singletons. The length of the CDR3 is 16 residues. Germline CDR1 reads SGHRS; CDR2 reads YFSETQ. The ends were cut back, 0 bases at V and 8 bases at J, with 17 bases in the middle. The rearrangement links TRBV5-1 to TRBJ1-4; TRBD1 is a possible D gene (5 bases). The sample taken for sequencing was T cells isolated from PBMCs. This sequence was found in a human donor in good health. The CDR3 here is CASSLAGDYTHEKLFF. The CDR3 DNA sequence: TGCGCCAGCAGCTTGGCCGGGGACTACACCCACGAAAAACTGTTTTTT.